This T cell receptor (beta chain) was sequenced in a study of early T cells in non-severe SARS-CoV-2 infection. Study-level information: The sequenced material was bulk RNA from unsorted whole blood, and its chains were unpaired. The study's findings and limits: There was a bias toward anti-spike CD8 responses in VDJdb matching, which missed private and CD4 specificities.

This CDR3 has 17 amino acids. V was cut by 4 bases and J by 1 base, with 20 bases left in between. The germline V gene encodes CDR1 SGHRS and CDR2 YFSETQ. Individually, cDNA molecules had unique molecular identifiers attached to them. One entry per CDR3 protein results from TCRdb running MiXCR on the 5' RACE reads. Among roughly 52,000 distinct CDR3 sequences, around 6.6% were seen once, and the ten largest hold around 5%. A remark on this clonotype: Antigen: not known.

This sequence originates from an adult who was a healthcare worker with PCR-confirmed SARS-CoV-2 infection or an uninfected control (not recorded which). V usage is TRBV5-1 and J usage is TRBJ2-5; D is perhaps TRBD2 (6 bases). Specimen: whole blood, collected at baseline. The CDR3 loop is CASSTAGSGTLQETQYF. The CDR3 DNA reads TGCGCCAGCAGCACAGCCGGATCCGGGACTCTCCAAGAGACCCAGTACTTC.